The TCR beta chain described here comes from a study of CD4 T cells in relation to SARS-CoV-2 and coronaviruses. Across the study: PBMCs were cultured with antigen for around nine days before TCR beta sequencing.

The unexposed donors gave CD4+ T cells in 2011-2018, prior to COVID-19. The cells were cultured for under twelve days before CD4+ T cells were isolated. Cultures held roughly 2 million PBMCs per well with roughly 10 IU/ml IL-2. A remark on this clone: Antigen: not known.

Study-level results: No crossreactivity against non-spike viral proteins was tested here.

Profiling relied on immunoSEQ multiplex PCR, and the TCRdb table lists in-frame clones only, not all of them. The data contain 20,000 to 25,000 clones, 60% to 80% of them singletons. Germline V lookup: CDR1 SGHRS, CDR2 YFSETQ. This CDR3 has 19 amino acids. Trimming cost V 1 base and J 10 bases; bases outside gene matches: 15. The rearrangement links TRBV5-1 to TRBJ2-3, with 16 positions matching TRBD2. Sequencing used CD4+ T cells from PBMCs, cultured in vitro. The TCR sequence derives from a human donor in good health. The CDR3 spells CASSLLPGLAGGIQIAQYF. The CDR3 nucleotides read TGCGCCAGCAGCTTGTTACCGGGACTAGCGGGAGGGATCCAAATTGCGCAGTATTTT. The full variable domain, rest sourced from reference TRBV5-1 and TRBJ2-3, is KAGVTQTPRYLIKTRGQQVTLSCSPISGHRSVSWYQQTPGQGLQFLFEYFSETQRNKGNFPGRFSGRQFSNSRSEMNVSTLELGDSALYLCASSLLPGLAGGIQIAQYFGPGTRLTVL.